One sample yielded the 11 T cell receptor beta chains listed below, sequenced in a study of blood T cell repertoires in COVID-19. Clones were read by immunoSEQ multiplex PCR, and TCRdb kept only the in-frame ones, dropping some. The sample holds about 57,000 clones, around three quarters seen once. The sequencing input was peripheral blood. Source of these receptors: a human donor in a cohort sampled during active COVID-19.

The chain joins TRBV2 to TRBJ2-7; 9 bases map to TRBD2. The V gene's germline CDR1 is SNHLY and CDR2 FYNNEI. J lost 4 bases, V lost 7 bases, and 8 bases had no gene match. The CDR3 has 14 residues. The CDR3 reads CASMYGSGSYEQYF. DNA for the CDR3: TGTGCCAGCATGTACGGTAGCGGGAGTTACGAGCAGTACTTC.

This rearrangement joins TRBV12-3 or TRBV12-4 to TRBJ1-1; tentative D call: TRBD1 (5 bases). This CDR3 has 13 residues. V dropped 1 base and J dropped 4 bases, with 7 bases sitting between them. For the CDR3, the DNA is TGTGCCAGCAGTTTAGGGGGGGGCACTGAAGCTTTCTTT. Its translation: CASSLGGGTEAFF.

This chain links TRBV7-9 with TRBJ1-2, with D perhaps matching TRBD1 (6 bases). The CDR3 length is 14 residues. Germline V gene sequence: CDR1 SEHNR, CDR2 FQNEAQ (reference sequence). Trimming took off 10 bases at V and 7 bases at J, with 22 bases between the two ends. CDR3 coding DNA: TGTGCCACCAATTCGGGACATCGGCTATCTGGCTACACCTTC. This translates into CATNSGHRLSGYTF.

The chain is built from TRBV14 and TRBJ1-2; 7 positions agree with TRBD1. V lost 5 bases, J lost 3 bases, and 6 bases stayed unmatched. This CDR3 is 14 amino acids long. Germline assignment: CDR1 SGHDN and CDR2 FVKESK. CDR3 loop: CASSYDRVYYGYTF. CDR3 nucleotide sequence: TGTGCCAGCAGCTACGACAGGGTCTACTATGGCTACACCTTC. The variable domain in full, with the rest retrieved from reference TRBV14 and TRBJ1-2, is EAGVTQFPSHSVIEKGQTVTLRCDPISGHDNLYWYRRVMGKEIKFLLHFVKESKQDESGMPNNRFLAERTGGTYSTLKVQPAELEDSGVYFCASSYDRVYYGYTFGSGTRLTVV.

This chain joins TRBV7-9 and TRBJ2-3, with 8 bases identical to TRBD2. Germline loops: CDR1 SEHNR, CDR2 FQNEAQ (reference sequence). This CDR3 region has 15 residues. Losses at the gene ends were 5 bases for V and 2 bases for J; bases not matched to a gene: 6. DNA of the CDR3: TGTGCCAGCAGCCATATAGCGGGATCCACAGATACGCAGTATTTT. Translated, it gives CASSHIAGSTDTQYF.

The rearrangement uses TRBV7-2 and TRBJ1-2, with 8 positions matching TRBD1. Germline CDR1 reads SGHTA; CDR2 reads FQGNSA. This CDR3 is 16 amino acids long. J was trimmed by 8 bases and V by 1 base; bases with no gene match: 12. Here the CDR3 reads CASSLVRDRGPPGYTF. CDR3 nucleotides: TGTGCCAGCAGCTTAGTCCGAGACAGGGGCCCGCCCGGCTACACCTTC.

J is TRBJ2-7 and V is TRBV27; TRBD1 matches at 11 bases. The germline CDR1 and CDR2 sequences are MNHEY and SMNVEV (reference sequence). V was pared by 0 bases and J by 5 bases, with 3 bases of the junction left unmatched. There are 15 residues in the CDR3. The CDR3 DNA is TGTGCCAGCAGTTTATCGTGGGACAGGGGGAACGAGCAGTACTTC. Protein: CASSLSWDRGNEQYF.

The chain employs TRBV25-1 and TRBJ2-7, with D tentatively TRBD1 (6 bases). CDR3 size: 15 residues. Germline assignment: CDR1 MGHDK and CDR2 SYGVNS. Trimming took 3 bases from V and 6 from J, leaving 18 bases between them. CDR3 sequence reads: CASSDRGPLTGEQYF. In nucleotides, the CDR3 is TGTGCCAGCAGTGACAGGGGCCCGTTGACGGGCGAGCAGTACTTC.

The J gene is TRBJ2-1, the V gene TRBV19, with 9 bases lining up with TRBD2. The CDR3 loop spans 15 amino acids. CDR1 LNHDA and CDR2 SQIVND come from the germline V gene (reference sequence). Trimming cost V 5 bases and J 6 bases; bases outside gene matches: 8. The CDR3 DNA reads TGTGCCAGTAGTTTAGTAGCGGGAGCGGGCAATGAGCAGTTCTTC. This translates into CASSLVAGAGNEQFF.

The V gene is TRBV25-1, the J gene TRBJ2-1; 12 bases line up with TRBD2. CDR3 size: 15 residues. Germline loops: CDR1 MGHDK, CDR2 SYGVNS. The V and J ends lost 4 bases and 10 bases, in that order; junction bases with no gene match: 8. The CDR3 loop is CASSGTSGVLLEQFF. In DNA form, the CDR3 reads TGTGCCAGCAGTGGGACTAGCGGGGTCCTCCTAGAGCAGTTCTTC.

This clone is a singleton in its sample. CDR3 loop: CASSTLPLDSRSGNTIYF. The CDR3 nucleotides are TGTGCCAGCAGTACTCTCCCTTTGGACAGTCGGTCTGGAAACACCATATATTTT. V is TRBV3-1 (or the pseudogene TRBV3-2) and J is TRBJ1-3; tentatively, D is TRBD1 (6 bases). Germline V CDR1 and CDR2: LGHDT, YNNKEL (reference sequence). The CDR3 consists of 18 residues. Trimming removed 6 bases at V and 1 base at J, with 22 bases between.